Below, 28 T cell receptor beta chains from the same sample are listed, as sequenced in a study of shared T cell receptors in the human thymus. Sequencing was performed with immunoSEQ multiplex PCR; in TCRdb, only in-frame clones are kept and a portion is missing. The table lists 500,000 to 550,000 clones, 75% to 80% of them singletons, with 0.013% in the top ten. These data were also filed under a second study, of human thymus T cells.

Sequencing used thymocytes. Receptor source: a boy under two years old with a congenital heart defect.

The rearrangement uses TRBV11-2 and TRBJ2-7, with 13 positions matching TRBD2. J was trimmed by 3 bases and V by 4 bases; bases with no gene match: 9. Looked up from germline, CDR1 is SGHAT and CDR2 is FQNNGV. CDR3 length equals 17 residues. Here the CDR3 DNA reads TGTGCCAGCAGCTCCGGACTAGCGGGAGCTCTAGGCTACGAGCAGTACTTC. Protein sequence: CASSSGLAGALGYEQYF.

This chain joins TRBV10-3 and TRBJ2-2; D possibly corresponds to TRBD1 (6 bases). The CDR3 extends over 17 amino acids. The V gene lost 6 bases and the J gene lost 4 bases, with 21 bases spanning the gap. The germline gives CDR1 ENHRY, CDR2 SYGVKD. In DNA form, the CDR3 reads TGTGCCATCAGCCTGACAGGTTTCGGACCCGGCACCGGGGAGCTGTTTTTT. Its translation is CAISLTGFGPGTGELFF.

This clone was detected once. The chain combines TRBV5-6 with TRBJ2-6, with TRBD1 as a possible D gene (6 bases). Per the germline V gene, CDR1 is SGHDT and CDR2 is YYEEEE. This CDR3 region has 18 residues. V lost 0 bases and J 2 bases, leaving 15 bases between the germline ends. The CDR3, as DNA: TGTGCCAGCAGCTTGGTGCGCCTTACAGGGCCTGGGGCCAACGTCCTGACTTTC. This translates into CASSLVRLTGPGANVLTF.

This sequence joins TRBV9 and TRBJ2-2; TRBD2 agrees at 13 bases. The V gene end was trimmed by 2 bases and the J gene end by 7 bases; junction bases not matched to a gene: 11. The germline gives CDR1 SGDLS, CDR2 YYNGEE. The CDR3 has 18 amino acids. As DNA, the CDR3 is TGTGCCAGCAGCGTGGCAGGAGGACTAGCGGGAGCTCTCGGGGAGCTGTTTTTT. It specifies CASSVAGGLAGALGELFF.

This chain joins TRBV19 and TRBJ1-3; 7 nucleotides match TRBD1. Trimming removed 8 bases from V and 7 bases from J; junction bases left unmatched: 11. The CDR3 covers 14 residues. CDR1 LNHDA and CDR2 SQIVND come from the germline V gene (reference sequence). CDR3 sequence (DNA): TGTGCCAGTCCCGGGGGAGACAGGGCGAACACCATATATTTT. This translates into CASPGGDRANTIYF.

The rearrangement links TRBV30 to TRBJ2-3; the match to TRBD1 covers 7 bases. With 1 base clipped from V and 3 bases from J, the junction kept 4 bases outside the gene matches. Germline values: CDR1 GTSNPN, CDR2 SVGIG (reference sequence). The CDR3 runs to 14 residues. CDR3 sequence (DNA): TGTGCCTGGAGTGAACTCAGGGGGACAGATACGCAGTATTTT. Amino acid sequence: CAWSELRGTDTQYF.

V usage is TRBV7-9 and J usage is TRBJ2-7; D is uncertain. Between the trimmed V and J ends, which lost 0 bases and 6 bases, there was a span of 15 bases. The CDR3 totals 15 residues. Germline assignment: CDR1 SEHNR and CDR2 FQNEAQ (reference sequence). The CDR3: CASSLARGLLREQYF. The CDR3 DNA reads TGTGCCAGCAGCTTAGCGAGAGGTCTCCTACGCGAGCAGTACTTC.

V gene TRBV30 combines with J gene TRBJ1-2; 8 bases fit TRBD1. V was pared by 4 bases and J by 1 base, with 8 bases of the junction left unmatched. The CDR3 runs 15 residues. From germline, CDR1 is GTSNPN and CDR2 SVGIG (reference sequence). The chain's CDR3 is CAWNDPGGFNYGYTF. In DNA, the CDR3 is TGTGCCTGGAACGACCCAGGGGGCTTTAACTATGGCTACACCTTC.

The chain combines TRBV7-2 with TRBJ2-3, with TRBD2 identical over 8 bases. Germline V gene sequence: CDR1 SGHTA, CDR2 FQGNSA. The CDR3 is 17 amino acids. Trimming took 4 bases from V and 3 from J; bases not matched to a gene: 12. CDR3 loop: CASSSPYGASGTDTQYF. The CDR3 nucleotides read TGTGCCAGCAGCTCCCCTTATGGGGCTAGCGGGACAGATACGCAGTATTTT.

The chain has TRBV5-1 and TRBJ1-2, with D tentatively TRBD1 (5 bases). CDR1 and CDR2 from the germline V gene are SGHRS and YFSETQ. Trimming pared 1 base from V and 5 bases from J, leaving 12 bases between. The CDR3 runs 14 residues. The CDR3 sequence: CASSLRSRAYGYTF. The CDR3, as DNA: TGCGCCAGCAGCTTGAGGAGCAGGGCGTATGGCTACACCTTC.

The CDR3 DNA is TGTGCCAGCAGCTCAAGGACAGGGCTCTCCTACGAGCAGTACTTC. Translating it yields CASSSRTGLSYEQYF. The chain has TRBV7-2 and TRBJ2-7, with 8 nucleotides matching TRBD1. The V gene's germline CDR1 is SGHTA and CDR2 FQGNSA. There are 15 residues in the CDR3. The J segment lost 0 bases and the V segment lost 4 bases, leaving 5 bases of the junction unmatched.

This clone was recorded once. One end of the junction varies from germline; a read error may be responsible. This chain joins TRBV7-2 and TRBJ2-1; a weak D match, TRBD1 (6 bases). The CDR3 consists of 15 residues. Germline V gene data show CDR1 as SGHTA and CDR2 as FQGNSA. CDR3 sequence reads: CASSLGGGSDNEQFF. The CDR3 DNA follows: TGTGCCAGCAGCTTAGGTGGGGGCTCCGACAATGAGCAGTTCTTC.

The chain is built from TRBV30 and TRBJ1-1; a weak D match, TRBD1 (6 bases). V was clipped by 0 bases and J by 6 bases, with 20 bases between them. Germline V gene sequence: CDR1 GTSNPN, CDR2 SVGIG (reference sequence). This CDR3 spans 16 amino acids. CDR3 nucleotide sequence: TGTGCCTGGAGTGTACAATCCACGAGGGAGGGGGCTGAAGCTTTCTTT. It translates to CAWSVQSTREGAEAFF.

The table lists this clone with a few counts. This rearrangement joins TRBV11-2 to TRBJ2-1; TRBD2 might be the D (7 bases). CDR3 length equals 15 residues. Trimming took 5 bases from V and 7 from J, leaving 18 bases between them. Germline values: CDR1 SGHAT, CDR2 FQNNGV. The CDR3 region has the DNA TGTGCCAGCAGCCCCCTAGGGGGGGGAGAAAATGAGCAGTTCTTC. Its protein is CASSPLGGGENEQFF.

The genes are TRBV29-1 and TRBJ1-1; 8 bases fit TRBD1. Germline V lookup: CDR1 SQVTM, CDR2 ANQGSEA. This CDR3 is 16 amino acids long. Germline trimming cut 3 bases from V and 3 bases from J; bases unmatched to any gene: 12. The DNA for the CDR3 is TGCAGCGTTGAGGCCGGCGGACAGGGCCGGCACACTGAAGCTTTCTTT. It encodes CSVEAGGQGRHTEAFF.

The chain combines TRBV4-1 with TRBJ1-2; perhaps TRBD1 as D (5 bases). Per germline, CDR1 MGHRA and CDR2 YSYEKL. This CDR3 region has 17 residues. The V and J ends lost 4 bases and 4 bases respectively, with 22 bases between them. The CDR3 spells CASSPRGASPTSYGYTF. DNA for the CDR3: TGCGCCAGCAGCCCGCGGGGCGCGTCGCCTACTAGCTATGGCTACACCTTC.

This clone was found a few times. The CDR3 DNA is TGTGCCAGCACCGAGGGGGAGATGGGGCAGTACTTC. It yields the protein CASTEGEMGQYF. The chain combines TRBV6-1 with TRBJ2-7, with D possibly TRBD1 on 6 matching bases. Germline lookup yields CDR1 MNHNS and CDR2 SASEGT. CDR3 length: 12 amino acids. Trimming removed 7 bases at V and 9 bases at J, with 16 bases between.

The chain uses TRBV4-1 and TRBJ2-7; the D gene is possibly TRBD1 (6 bases). Germline V gene sequence: CDR1 MGHRA, CDR2 YSYEKL. Trimming cost V 3 bases and J 2 bases, with 17 bases left between them. This CDR3 has 16 residues. The chain's CDR3 is CASSQATTGYTYEQYF. Here the CDR3 DNA reads TGCGCCAGCAGCCAGGCAACAACAGGGTACACCTACGAGCAGTACTTC.

The chain employs TRBV25-1 and TRBJ1-1; tentatively, D is TRBD1 (5 bases). The CDR3 is made up of 14 amino acids. V was trimmed by 3 bases and J by 11 bases, leaving 19 bases between them. Germline CDR1 MGHDK, CDR2 SYGVNS. DNA of the CDR3: TGTGCCAGCAGTGACCGAGACAGACCCCAAATCGCTTTCTTT. Translated, it gives CASSDRDRPQIAFF.

With regard to this clone: Distinct nucleotide sequences in the sample also encode this CDR3. The V gene is TRBV5-4, the J gene TRBJ2-7, with unresolved D. There are 12 residues in the CDR3. Trimming removed 4 bases at V and 0 bases at J, with 5 bases between. CDR1 is SGHNT, CDR2 YYREEE, per germline (reference sequence). The CDR3 loop is CASSPSSYEQYF. DNA of the CDR3: TGTGCCAGCAGCCCCAGCTCCTACGAGCAGTACTTC.

The rearrangement uses TRBV27 and TRBJ2-7; D gene ambiguous. The CDR3 length is 13 residues. V shed 3 bases and J shed 2 bases, with 8 bases lying between them. Germline V CDR1 and CDR2: MNHEY, SMNVEV (reference sequence). CDR3 DNA sequence: TGTGCCAGCAGTTTTTCGCTAGCCTACGAGCAGTACTTC. Translating it yields CASSFSLAYEQYF.

V and J are TRBV7-8 and TRBJ1-1; 7 nucleotides match TRBD1. The J segment lost 0 bases and the V segment lost 5 bases, leaving 6 bases of the junction unmatched. The CDR3 sequence is 15 residues long. Looked up from germline, CDR1 is SGHVS and CDR2 is FQNEAQ. CDR3 sequence (DNA): TGTGCCAGCAGCGCGTACAGGGGACTGAACACTGAAGCTTTCTTT. This gives the protein CASSAYRGLNTEAFF.

The chain combines TRBV15 with TRBJ2-7; 8 bases fit TRBD2. V trimming: 0 bases; J trimming: 3 bases; junction bases outside the gene matches: 7. This CDR3 is 16 amino acids long. Germline V lookup: CDR1 LNHNV, CDR2 YYDKDF (reference sequence). For the CDR3, the DNA is TGTGCCACCAGCAGAGATCTAACTAGCGGCCACTACGAGCAGTACTTC. This sequence encodes CATSRDLTSGHYEQYF. The whole variable domain, remainder taken from reference TRBV15 and TRBJ2-7, is DAMVIQNPRYQVTQFGKPVTLSCSQTLNHNVMYWYQQKSSQAPKLLFHYYDKDFNNEADTPDNFQSRRPNTSFCFLDIRSPGLGDTAMYLCATSRDLTSGHYEQYFGPGTRLTVT.

The V and J genes are TRBV25-1 and TRBJ1-3; 7 bases are a match to TRBD1. The CDR3 has 17 residues. The junction had 17 bases not matched to a gene; V was cut back by 4 bases and J by 8 bases. Germline CDR1 and CDR2: MGHDK and SYGVNS. CDR3 DNA sequence: TGTGCCAGCAGTGCTTCTCGCCACAGGGGTTCAGGCTACACCATATATTTT. Its protein is CASSASRHRGSGYTIYF.

This chain's CDR3 is CASSYSPREYQETQYF. CDR3 in DNA: TGTGCCAGCAGTTACTCACCCCGGGAGTACCAAGAGACCCAGTACTTC. This chain connects TRBV6-5 to TRBJ2-5; TRBD2 is a possible D gene (6 bases). The CDR3 totals 16 residues. Germline loops: CDR1 MNHEY, CDR2 SVGAGI. Trimming shortened V by 0 bases and J by 0 bases, and 11 bases separated the two germline ends.

V is TRBV4-3 and J is TRBJ2-1; 8 bases agree with TRBD1. J lost 3 bases, V lost 4 bases, and 8 bases had no gene match. The CDR3 spans 16 residues. The germline gives CDR1 LGHNA, CDR2 YSLEER. The CDR3 DNA reads TGCGCCAGCAGCCTACGACGGACAGGGCACTACAATGAGCAGTTCTTC. Its protein product is CASSLRRTGHYNEQFF.

The V call is TRBV4-1, the J call TRBJ1-4, with D perhaps matching TRBD1 (6 bases). Germline V gene sequence: CDR1 MGHRA, CDR2 YSYEKL. This CDR3 contains 16 residues. Between the trimmed V and J ends, which lost 3 bases and 8 bases, there was a span of 19 bases. The CDR3: CASSQYGRGVGEKLFF. DNA for the CDR3: TGCGCCAGCAGCCAGTACGGCAGGGGTGTAGGGGAAAAACTGTTTTTT.

This clone was observed a few times. The chain has TRBV19 and TRBJ2-7; 7 bases agree with TRBD2. Germline CDR1 and CDR2: LNHDA and SQIVND (reference sequence). The CDR3 is 12 residues long. J lost 3 bases, V lost 7 bases, and 3 bases had no gene match. As DNA, the CDR3 is TGTGCCAGTATGGCGGGAGACTACGAGCAGTACTTC. This sequence encodes CASMAGDYEQYF.